A single sample is the source of the 2 T cell receptor beta chains below, sequenced in a study of OX40 agonist ivuxolimab in advanced cancers. Libraries were prepared through the immunoSEQ multiplex PCR assay. Here the immuneACCESS table is served through TCRdb, limited to in-frame sequences with V and J called. Missing clones are a known gap in these copies; in checked studies unresolved V genes cover under half, and the rest lacks a known reason. Within this sample are over 30,000 clones, with approximately 82% of them counted one time only. Under 2% of the sample lies in the top ten. Source: CD4+ or CD8+ T cells sorted from blood, taken in a trial of the OX40 agonist ivuxolimab. The receptor source for this set is an adult with an advanced solid tumor such as melanoma, head and neck, liver or kidney cancer.

The CDR3 bases are TGTGCCAGCAGCTTAGGGTCCCCAACAGGGAGGTTTAACCACGAGCAGTACTTC. Translation gives CASSLGSPTGRFNHEQYF. This chain connects TRBV7-8 to TRBJ2-7; D assignment may be TRBD1 or TRBD2 (6 bases each). V dropped 1 base and J dropped 5 bases, with 24 bases sitting between them. Germline CDR1 SGHVS, CDR2 FQNEAQ. CDR3 length equals 18 residues.

The chain uses TRBV7-2 and TRBJ2-7, with 8 bases lining up with TRBD2. This CDR3 is 14 amino acids long. V trimming: 5 bases; J trimming: 0 bases; junction bases outside the gene matches: 3. CDR1 and CDR2 (germline): SGHTA, FQGNSA. CDR3 amino acids: CASSTTSGSYEQYF. In nucleotides, the CDR3 is TGTGCCAGCAGCACAACTAGCGGCTCCTACGAGCAGTACTTC.